The rows below give T cell receptor beta chains drawn from one sample of a study of chemoradiotherapy in HPV16-positive cancers. Assay: immunoSEQ multiplex PCR; the TCRdb copy retains only in-frame clones and omits some. The sample lists approximately 12,000 clones, about two thirds occurring once. Sampling was carried out from a patient who underwent chemoradiotherapy. The receptor set was obtained from a human donor with HPV-associated anogenital cancer. Each CDR3 is given with its conserved first and last residue. The D gene is left open where the match is weak. A clone size is listed for some rows: how often the clone was seen (once, few, many), or a class if it is expanded.

DNA,CDR3,size,D,V,J
TGTGCCAGCAGGACGGGGGGAAGCAATCAGCCCCAGCATTTT,CASRTGGSNQPQHF,.,.,TRBV27,TRBJ1-5
TGTGCCAGCAACCAGTACAATGAGCAGTTCTTC,CASNQYNEQFF,medium-sized,.,TRBV11-2,TRBJ2-1
TGTGCCAGCTCACTTTACACAGGGGCCGCTTTCTTT,CASSLYTGAAFF,.,TRBD1,TRBV18,TRBJ1-1
TGTGCCAGCAGTGGACCCTCTGGATCGGTTTACGAGCAGTACTTC,CASSGPSGSVYEQYF,.,.,TRBV6-1,TRBJ2-7
TGTGCCAGCAGCCTTCCAGGTTCCTACAATGAGCAGTTCTTC,CASSLPGSYNEQFF,.,.,TRBV5-8,TRBJ2-1
TGTGCCAGCACCCCCCTAAAGGAGGGGCCCCCCTCTTACTTC,CASTPLKEGPPSYF,.,.,TRBV2,TRBJ2-4
TGTGCCTGGAGTGTACGGGACAGGGACACCGGGGAGCTGTTTTTT,CAWSVRDRDTGELFF,.,TRBD1,TRBV30,TRBJ2-2
TGTGCCAGCAGCTCGCTGACAGTTTCCTCTGGAAACACCATATATTTT,CASSSLTVSSGNTIYF,.,.,TRBV5-5,TRBJ1-3
TGTGCCAGCAGCTTAGACTTCGTGGGTAATGAGCAGTTCTTC,CASSLDFVGNEQFF,once,.,TRBV13,TRBJ2-1
TGTGCCAGCTCGACCGGTACAGGGGATTCTTGGGAGACCCAGTACTTC,CASSTGTGDSWETQYF,.,TRBD1,TRBV28,TRBJ2-5
TGTGCCACCAGCAGACCCCCGGGACTACAGTTCTTC,CATSRPPGLQFF,.,TRBD2,TRBV15,TRBJ2-1
TGTGCCAGCAGCTTAGAGGTGACAGGGTTGAACACCGGGGAGCTGTTTTTT,CASSLEVTGLNTGELFF,.,TRBD1,TRBV11-2,TRBJ2-2
TGTGCCAGCAGCATCGCCGGGACAGGGCGCGAGCAGTACTTC,CASSIAGTGREQYF,.,TRBD1,TRBV11-2,TRBJ2-7
TGTGCCAGCATTGTTGGAATAAGCCACAATGAGCAGTTCTTC,CASIVGISHNEQFF,.,.,TRBV5-6,TRBJ2-1
TGTGCCAGCAGCGACAGGGACACCGGGGAGCTGTTTTTT,CASSDRDTGELFF,few,TRBD1,TRBV7-9,TRBJ2-2
TGTGCTAGCAGCAAGGAGGGGGGCGGACTGGGTGATGAGCAGTTCTTC,CASSKEGGGLGDEQFF,.,.,TRBV7-7,TRBJ2-1
TGTGCCATCAAATCCCGGGACTCATCCCCCTACGAGCAGTACTTC,CAIKSRDSSPYEQYF,.,.,TRBV10-3,TRBJ2-7
TGTGCCAGCAGTTATTCTGGACTAGCGGGAAAGGAGACCCAGTACTTC,CASSYSGLAGKETQYF,.,TRBD2,TRBV6-5,TRBJ2-5
TGCGCCAGCAGCTTGGCCACGCAGGGGCGCAATACCGGGGAGCTGTTTTTT,CASSLATQGRNTGELFF,.,.,TRBV5-1,TRBJ2-2
TGTGCCAGCAGCTGGAGGTATACCGGGGAGCTGTTTTTT,CASSWRYTGELFF,.,.,TRBV5-6,TRBJ2-2
TGCGCCAGCAGCCAAGATCAAGGGCTCCTAGCCAAAAACATTCAGTACTTC,CASSQDQGLLAKNIQYF,few,.,TRBV4-1,TRBJ2-4
TGTGCCAGCAGCCCTACAGGGGGCTCCTACAATGAGCAGTTCTTC,CASSPTGGSYNEQFF,.,TRBD1,TRBV7-2,TRBJ2-1
TGTGCCACCACCAGACAGGACACCGGGGAGCTGTTTTTT,CATTRQDTGELFF,.,.,TRBV5-8,TRBJ2-2
TGTGCCAGCAGTTTATTGCCAGGAACTGGAAACACCATATATTTT,CASSLLPGTGNTIYF,.,.,TRBV28,TRBJ1-3
TGTGCCAGCAGCTTAGCGTCGAGAGTGAACACTGAAGCTTTCTTT,CASSLASRVNTEAFF,.,.,TRBV7-9,TRBJ1-1
TGTGCCAGCAGTTCATACCCTAGCGGGGGTAACACCGGGGAGCTGTTTTTT,CASSSYPSGGNTGELFF,.,TRBD2,TRBV28,TRBJ2-2
TGTGCCGCAGGGGGTGGGACAGATACGCAGTATTTT,CAAGGGTDTQYF,.,TRBD1,TRBV28,TRBJ2-3
TGTGCCAGCAGTATCCAGGGGGAAGAGACCCAGTACTTC,CASSIQGEETQYF,.,TRBD1,TRBV28,TRBJ2-5
TGTGCCAGCAGTAAAGGGGCATTGGGGGGCTACACCTTC,CASSKGALGGYTF,.,.,TRBV27,TRBJ1-2
TGTGTCAGAAGCTCGCACGAGGACCTACCCACAGATACGCAGTATTTT,CVRSSHEDLPTDTQYF,.,.,TRBV7-5,TRBJ2-3
TGCGCCAGCAGCCAAGATCTAGCGGACGACTCCTACAATGAGCAGTTCTTC,CASSQDLADDSYNEQFF,large,TRBD2,TRBV4-3,TRBJ2-1
TGTGCCAGCAGTGAAGCGCTTCTCTGGGAGGGTTCCAATCAGCCCCAGCATTTT,CASSEALLWEGSNQPQHF,.,.,TRBV2,TRBJ1-5
TGTGCCAGCAGCTCCTCTACTGAAGCTTTCTTT,CASSSSTEAFF,few,.,TRBV7-9,TRBJ1-1
TGTGCCAGCAGTTTATTGGGGACTAGCGGGTACAATGAGCAGTTCTTC,CASSLLGTSGYNEQFF,.,TRBD2,TRBV28,TRBJ2-1
TGCGCCAGCAGCTCGGGACTAGCCTCCTACGAGCAGTACTTC,CASSSGLASYEQYF,.,TRBD2,TRBV5-1,TRBJ2-7
TGTGCCAGCAGTGAACTAGCGGGAGCCCCAGATACGCAGTATTTT,CASSELAGAPDTQYF,.,TRBD2,TRBV6-1,TRBJ2-3
TGCGCCAGCAGCTCAGACAAAAACAATGAGCAGTTCTTC,CASSSDKNNEQFF,.,.,TRBV5-1,TRBJ2-1
TGTGCCAGCAGCCAAGAGAGTTGGCCGGAGACTAACTATGGCTACACCTTC,CASSQESWPETNYGYTF,.,.,TRBV14,TRBJ1-2
TGTGCCAGCAGGCGACTAGCGCGACCGGGGTACTTC,CASRRLARPGYF,.,TRBD2,TRBV6-5,TRBJ2-7
TGTGCCAGCAGTTTAGGGACCTCGAGAGTCTACGAGCAGTACTTC,CASSLGTSRVYEQYF,.,.,TRBV28,TRBJ2-7
TGCGCCAGCAGCCAGGGATTCACTGAAGCTTTCTTT,CASSQGFTEAFF,few,.,TRBV4-1,TRBJ1-1
TGTGCCAGCAGTGATTGGGGGCGCAATCAGCCCCAGCATTTT,CASSDWGRNQPQHF,.,.,TRBV6-1,TRBJ1-5
TGCGCCAGCTCAACAGGGGGCGCCTCCGGGGAGCTGTTTTTT,CASSTGGASGELFF,.,TRBD1,TRBV5-1,TRBJ2-2
TGCGCCAGCAGCTTAGGCGGGACTAGCATCCAAGAGACCCAGTACTTC,CASSLGGTSIQETQYF,.,TRBD2,TRBV5-1,TRBJ2-5
TGTGCCAGCAGTTTCCCCTTAGCGGGAGGGGACATAAGCACAGATACGCAGTATTTT,CASSFPLAGGDISTDTQYF,once,TRBD2,TRBV28,TRBJ2-3
TGCGCCAGCAGGCCCACTACGGCCCCAGACTACAATGAGCAGTTCTTC,CASRPTTAPDYNEQFF,.,.,TRBV4-1,TRBJ2-1
TGTGCCACCAGCAGAGCGCAAGAGACCCAGTACTTC,CATSRAQETQYF,once,.,TRBV15,TRBJ2-5
TGTGCCAGCAGTGAAAGGTCATGGGACAGCACAGATACGCAGTATTTT,CASSERSWDSTDTQYF,.,.,TRBV6-1,TRBJ2-3
TGTGCCAGCAGTGAAGGCAGCAGAGCCTACGAGCAGTACTTC,CASSEGSRAYEQYF,.,.,TRBV2,TRBJ2-7
TGTGCCTGGAGTGATATCTTATTGAACACTGAAGCTTTCTTT,CAWSDILLNTEAFF,.,.,TRBV30,TRBJ1-1
TGTGCCAGCAGCTTTTTTGATTGGACAAGAACCTACAATGAGCAGTTCTTC,CASSFFDWTRTYNEQFF,.,.,TRBV5-6,TRBJ2-1
TGTGCCAGCAGTCTACCTAACAGGGTAAATCAGCCCCAGCATTTT,CASSLPNRVNQPQHF,few,.,TRBV28,TRBJ1-5
TGTGCCAGCAGCCCGTCCGCCGGGACTAGATACACCGGGGAGCTGTTTTTT,CASSPSAGTRYTGELFF,.,TRBD2,TRBV7-8,TRBJ2-2
TGTGCCAGCAGCCCCAGCTCTGGAAACACCATATATTTT,CASSPSSGNTIYF,.,.,TRBV7-3,TRBJ1-3
TGTGCCAGCAGCCCGACAGGTTCCAATGAGCAGTTCTTC,CASSPTGSNEQFF,.,.,TRBV7-3,TRBJ2-1